The 30 T cell receptor beta chains presented below share a single source sample, sequenced in a study of blood T cell repertoires in COVID-19. The assay was immunoSEQ multiplex PCR, and TCRdb's table has in-frame clones only and misses some. The sample consists of some 460,000 clones, around 90% of them appearing once. The sample consisted of PBMCs or T cells enriched from blood (not recorded which). These TCRs come from a woman aged 18-29 years who had recovered from COVID-19.

The chain uses TRBV6-5 and TRBJ2-7; 7 positions agree with TRBD1. V lost 7 bases and J lost 4; bases outside the gene matches: 7. The CDR3 consists of 13 residues. The germline V gene has CDR1 MNHEY and CDR2 SVGAGI. The CDR3 bases are TGTGCCAGCAACCGGGACAGACAGTACGAGCAGTACTTC. Translated, it gives CASNRDRQYEQYF.

This sequence joins TRBV19 and TRBJ1-3; D remains unclear. Germline CDR1 reads LNHDA; CDR2 reads SQIVND (reference sequence). This CDR3 is built from 15 residues. V lost 1 base, J lost 4 bases, and 11 bases lay in between. The DNA for the CDR3 is TGTGCCAGTAGTATAGCGTCGGGGTTCGGAAACACCATATATTTT. Its protein product is CASSIASGFGNTIYF.

This clone was detected only once. The rearrangement uses TRBV5-1 and TRBJ1-5; D uncertain. V was cut by 0 bases and J by 5 bases, with 9 bases left in between. The germline gives CDR1 SGHRS, CDR2 YFSETQ. The length of the CDR3 is 14 residues. This CDR3 reads CASSLAPGDQPQHF. CDR3 DNA: TGCGCCAGCAGCTTGGCTCCCGGGGATCAGCCCCAGCATTTT. The complete variable domain, with remaining parts taken from reference TRBV5-1 and TRBJ1-5, reads KAGVTQTPRYLIKTRGQQVTLSCSPISGHRSVSWYQQTPGQGLQFLFEYFSETQRNKGNFPGRFSGRQFSNSRSEMNVSTLELGDSALYLCASSLAPGDQPQHFGDGTRLSIL.

The chain has TRBV14 and TRBJ1-1; D remains unclear. The CDR3 loop spans 12 amino acids. Per germline, CDR1 SGHDN and CDR2 FVKESK. Deletions cut 4 bases from V and 10 bases from J, with 13 bases between. The CDR3: CASSPNEVRAFF. The CDR3, as DNA: TGTGCCAGCAGCCCCAACGAGGTGAGAGCTTTCTTT.

The V and J genes are TRBV5-8 and TRBJ2-6; TRBD1 agrees at 7 bases. V gave up 4 bases and J gave up 4 bases; unmatched junction bases: 5. The CDR3 sequence is 15 residues long. Germline CDR1 is SGHTS and CDR2 is YDEGEE. The CDR3 is CASSRGLTGANVLTF. CDR3 coding DNA: TGTGCCAGCAGCAGGGGGCTGACCGGGGCCAACGTCCTGACTTTC.

The chain employs TRBV11-2 and TRBJ1-1; D perhaps matches TRBD1 (5 bases). Trimming took off 4 bases at V and 6 bases at J, with 15 bases between the two ends. Germline V gene lookup returns CDR1 SGHAT and CDR2 FQNNGV. There are 14 residues in the CDR3. CDR3 sequence reads: CASSSLKGKSEAFF. CDR3 nucleotides: TGTGCCAGCAGCTCTTTAAAGGGGAAGTCTGAAGCTTTCTTT.

This clone has only one observation. The chain has TRBV25-1 and TRBJ1-2, with D maybe TRBD1 (6 bases). V was clipped by 7 bases and J by 6 bases, with 21 bases between them. The CDR3 covers 15 residues. Germline CDR1 MGHDK, CDR2 SYGVNS. CDR3 sequence (DNA): TGTGCCAGCACTCAGACAGGCCGGGTCCCAAATGGCTACACCTTC. It codes for CASTQTGRVPNGYTF.

The V and J genes are TRBV5-1 and TRBJ1-2, with TRBD1 matching 8 bases. This CDR3 is 17 amino acids long. Germline CDR1 SGHRS, CDR2 YFSETQ. Trimming cost V 7 bases and J 0 bases; bases outside gene matches: 14. CDR3 residues: CASGDQGAALSNYGYTF. The CDR3 DNA sequence: TGCGCCAGCGGGGACCAGGGGGCCGCCCTTTCTAACTATGGCTACACCTTC.

The chain uses TRBV7-3 and TRBJ2-3, with D possibly being TRBD1 (5 bases). Germline lookup yields CDR1 SGHTA and CDR2 FQGTGA. V lost 2 bases and J lost 4, with 10 bases in between. The CDR3 consists of 14 residues. As DNA, the CDR3 is TGTGCCAGCAGCTTACAGGGTGCGGCAGATACGCAGTATTTT. It is translated as CASSLQGAADTQYF.

The chain has TRBV5-5 and TRBJ2-5; 7 bases fit TRBD1. J lost 0 bases, V lost 5 bases, and 4 bases had no gene match. This CDR3 spans 14 amino acids. The germline gives CDR1 SGHKS, CDR2 YYEKEE (reference sequence). CDR3 protein: CASSEGQYQETQYF. CDR3 coding DNA: TGTGCCAGCAGTGAGGGACAGTACCAAGAGACCCAGTACTTC.

The gene calls are TRBV7-3 and TRBJ1-1, with D uncertain. The CDR3 has 14 amino acids. Trimming took off 7 bases at V and 2 bases at J, with 14 bases between the two ends. The V gene's germline CDR1 is SGHTA and CDR2 FQGTGA. The CDR3 spells CASNPGAYNTEAFF. For the CDR3, the DNA is TGTGCCAGCAACCCGGGAGCCTATAACACTGAAGCTTTCTTT. Filled out from reference TRBV7-3 and TRBJ1-1, the complete variable domain reads GAGVSQTPSNKVTEKGKYVELRCDPISGHTALYWYRQSLGQGPEFLIYFQGTGAADDSGLPNDRFFAVRPEGSVSTLKIQRTERGDSAVYLCASNPGAYNTEAFFGQGTRLTVV.

V is TRBV3-1 (or the pseudogene TRBV3-2) and J is TRBJ2-2; tentative D call: TRBD2 (6 bases). V dropped 4 bases and J dropped 5 bases, with 11 bases sitting between them. The CDR3 totals 14 residues. Germline V gene data show CDR1 as LGHDT and CDR2 as YNNKEL (reference sequence). The chain's CDR3 is CASSPFGGTGELFF. The DNA for the CDR3 is TGTGCCAGCAGCCCCTTTGGGGGGACCGGGGAGCTGTTTTTT.

The CDR3 nucleotides read TGTGCCAGCAGTGAATATGACAGGGATTCTAACGGTGAAAAACTGTTTTTT. It yields the protein CASSEYDRDSNGEKLFF. The chain has TRBV25-1 and TRBJ1-4, with 7 nucleotides matching TRBD1. The CDR3 is 17 amino acids. CDR1 and CDR2 (germline): MGHDK, SYGVNS. V dropped 0 bases and J dropped 7; count of bases not matched to a gene: 11.

The genes are TRBV3-1 (or the pseudogene TRBV3-2) and TRBJ2-3; D gene unclear. Germline lookup yields CDR1 LGHDT and CDR2 YNNKEL (reference sequence). The CDR3 extends over 13 amino acids. V was pared by 0 bases and J by 7 bases, with 8 bases between. CDR3 bases: TGTGCCAGCAGCCAAGACGACGGGTATACGCAGTATTTT. Translation gives CASSQDDGYTQYF.

The chain has TRBV7-3 and TRBJ2-3; TRBD2 is a possible D gene (5 bases). CDR1 and CDR2 (germline): SGHTA, FQGTGA. V was trimmed by 1 base and J by 0 bases, leaving 17 bases between them. CDR3 length: 18 amino acids. CDR3: CASSLRGSGRGSTDTQYF. The CDR3 bases are TGTGCCAGCAGCTTAAGGGGATCGGGCCGGGGAAGCACAGATACGCAGTATTTT.

This chain links TRBV21-1 with TRBJ2-7; the table's D call TRBD1 went unverified against the DNA. TRBV21-1 is labeled a pseudogene. CDR3 length: 12 amino acids. The CDR3 nucleotides are TGTGCCAGCAGCAATTACCAGGGGGTCGAGTACTTC. Amino acids: CASSNYQGVEYF.

The chain employs TRBV28 and TRBJ2-7, with 8 nucleotides matching TRBD1. The trim removed 4 bases at V and 2 bases at J, leaving 7 bases unmatched. There are 15 residues in the CDR3. CDR1 is MDHEN and CDR2 is SYDVKM in the germline V gene. The CDR3, as DNA: TGTGCCAGCAGTTCAAGGACAGGGCTGCCCTACGAGCAGTACTTC. Translating gives CASSSRTGLPYEQYF. Drawing the rest from reference TRBV28 and TRBJ2-7, the complete variable domain is DVKVTQSSRYLVKRTGEKVFLECVQDMDHENMFWYRQDPGLGLRLIYFSYDVKMKEKGDIPEGYSVSREKKERFSLILESASTNQTSMYLCASSSRTGLPYEQYFGPGTRLTVT.

This clone has a handful of counts. The CDR3 nucleotides read TGTGCCAGCAGCTTAGAATGGGCAGGGGAGCGGGGCTACACCTTC. Its translation: CASSLEWAGERGYTF. The rearrangement links TRBV7-2 to TRBJ1-2; D is possibly TRBD1 (6 bases). Looked up from germline, CDR1 is SGHTA and CDR2 is FQGNSA. The CDR3 extends over 15 amino acids. With 1 base removed from V and 8 bases from J, the gap between germline ends came to 17 bases.

V usage is TRBV9 and J usage is TRBJ1-3, with D unclear. The CDR3 extends over 15 amino acids. CDR1 and CDR2 from the germline V gene are SGDLS and YYNGEE. Deletions cut 0 bases from V and 6 bases from J, with 13 bases between. In nucleotides, the CDR3 is TGTGCCAGCAGCGTAGGAGGCTCCCGGGAAAACACCATATATTTT. This encodes CASSVGGSRENTIYF.

This clone was picked up a small number of times. The V and J genes are TRBV3-1 (or the pseudogene TRBV3-2) and TRBJ1-1; possible D gene TRBD1, 6 bases. The CDR3 is 14 residues long. Between the trimmed V and J ends, which lost 4 bases and 3 bases, there was a span of 12 bases. CDR1 and CDR2 (germline): LGHDT, YNNKEL (reference sequence). The CDR3 region is CASSLMGADTEAFF. In DNA form, the CDR3 reads TGTGCCAGCAGCCTAATGGGGGCCGACACTGAAGCTTTCTTT.

This clone occurred once. The chain links TRBV11-3 to TRBJ2-1, with D uncertain. The germline V and J ends were trimmed by 6 bases and 10 bases, with 10 bases remaining between them. This CDR3 spans 11 amino acids. Germline V gene sequence: CDR1 SGHNT, CDR2 YENEEA. The CDR3 is CASSQDSEQFF. In nucleotides, the CDR3 is TGTGCCAGCAGTCAAGACTCCGAGCAGTTCTTC.

The chain couples TRBV2 to TRBJ2-1, with D tentatively TRBD1 (5 bases). V lost 7 bases, J lost 4 bases, and 11 bases lay in between. The CDR3 is made up of 13 amino acids. Germline CDR1 SNHLY, CDR2 FYNNEI. The CDR3 protein is CASNPTAYNEQFF. The CDR3 coding sequence is TGTGCCAGCAATCCGACAGCTTACAATGAGCAGTTCTTC.

This chain connects TRBV5-1 to TRBJ2-5; D remains ambiguous. This CDR3 has 14 amino acids. Germline-derived CDR1 and CDR2 are SGHRS and YFSETQ. The V and J ends lost 0 bases and 2 bases respectively, with 8 bases between them. CDR3 sequence: CASSLGANQETQYF. CDR3 nucleotide sequence: TGCGCCAGCAGCTTGGGGGCAAATCAAGAGACCCAGTACTTC. Full variable domain (rest looked up from reference TRBV5-1 and TRBJ2-5): KAGVTQTPRYLIKTRGQQVTLSCSPISGHRSVSWYQQTPGQGLQFLFEYFSETQRNKGNFPGRFSGRQFSNSRSEMNVSTLELGDSALYLCASSLGANQETQYFGPGTRLLVL.

This clone was found once. J is TRBJ1-2 and V is TRBV4-1; a possible D gene is TRBD1 (6 bases). With 5 bases removed from V and 5 bases from J, the gap between germline ends came to 21 bases. Germline loops: CDR1 MGHRA, CDR2 YSYEKL. This CDR3 has 16 residues. DNA of the CDR3: TGCGCCAGCAGCTTTCGAAACAGGGTAGTAGATTATGGCTACACCTTC. The encoded protein is CASSFRNRVVDYGYTF.

CDR3 sequence (DNA): TGTGCCAGCAGCTCGAGGGTAGCGGGCTACACCTTC. Translation gives CASSSRVAGYTF. The rearrangement uses TRBV5-4 and TRBJ1-2; D unclear. The CDR3 loop spans 12 amino acids. Looked up from germline, CDR1 is SGHNT and CDR2 is YYREEE (reference sequence). Trimming pared 3 bases from V and 8 bases from J, leaving 11 bases between.

The CDR3 is CASSLDWTEAFF. CDR3 nucleotide sequence: TGTGCCAGCAGCTTAGACTGGACTGAAGCTTTCTTT. J is TRBJ1-1 and V is TRBV7-2; D unclear. Germline CDR1 SGHTA, CDR2 FQGNSA. With 1 base removed from V and 5 bases from J, the gap between germline ends came to 5 bases. This CDR3 comprises 12 residues.

The chain joins TRBV30 to TRBJ1-6; TRBD1 agrees at 7 bases. V shed 7 bases, J shed 8 bases, and the junction held 8 bases outside the gene matches. CDR1 and CDR2 (germline): GTSNPN, SVGIG (reference sequence). There are 13 residues in the CDR3. DNA for the CDR3: TGTGCCTACGCCCGGGACAGAGATTCACCCCTCCACTTT. Amino acid sequence: CAYARDRDSPLHF.

V and J are TRBV13 and TRBJ2-3, with D possibly TRBD2 on 6 matching bases. The CDR3 is made up of 14 amino acids. Germline loops: CDR1 PRHDT, CDR2 FYEKMQ (reference sequence). V was pared by 0 bases and J by 6 bases, with 10 bases between. The CDR3 sequence: CASSLGSGRDTQYF. The CDR3 nucleotides read TGTGCCAGCAGCTTAGGTAGCGGAAGGGATACGCAGTATTTT.

The chain is built from TRBV5-1 and TRBJ1-4; D call uncertain. The ends were cut back, 4 bases at V and 0 bases at J, with 7 bases in the middle. The CDR3 consists of 14 residues. Germline CDR1 and CDR2: SGHRS and YFSETQ. In nucleotides, the CDR3 is TGCGCCAGCAGCACGTCGGCAACTAATGAAAAACTGTTTTTT. Its translation is CASSTSATNEKLFF.

The rearrangement links TRBV28 to TRBJ2-3, with 8 nucleotides matching TRBD2. V gave up 2 bases and J gave up 2 bases; unmatched junction bases: 3. This CDR3 contains 15 residues. Germline CDR1 and CDR2: MDHEN and SYDVKM. The CDR3 bases are TGTGCCAGCAGTTTAACGGGGGGGTACACAGATACGCAGTATTTT. Its translation is CASSLTGGYTDTQYF.